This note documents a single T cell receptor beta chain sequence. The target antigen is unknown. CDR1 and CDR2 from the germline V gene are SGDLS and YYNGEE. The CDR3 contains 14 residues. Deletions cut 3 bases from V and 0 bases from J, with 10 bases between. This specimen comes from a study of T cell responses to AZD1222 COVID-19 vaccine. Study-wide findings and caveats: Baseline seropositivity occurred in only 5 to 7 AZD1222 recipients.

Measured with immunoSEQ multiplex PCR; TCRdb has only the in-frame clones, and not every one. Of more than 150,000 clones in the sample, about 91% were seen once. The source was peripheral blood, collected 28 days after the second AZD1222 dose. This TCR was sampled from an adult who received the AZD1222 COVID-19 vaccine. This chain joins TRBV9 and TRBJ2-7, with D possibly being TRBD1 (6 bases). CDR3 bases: TGTGCCAGCAGCGACGGGGACAACTCCTACGAGCAGTACTTC. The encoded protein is CASSDGDNSYEQYF.